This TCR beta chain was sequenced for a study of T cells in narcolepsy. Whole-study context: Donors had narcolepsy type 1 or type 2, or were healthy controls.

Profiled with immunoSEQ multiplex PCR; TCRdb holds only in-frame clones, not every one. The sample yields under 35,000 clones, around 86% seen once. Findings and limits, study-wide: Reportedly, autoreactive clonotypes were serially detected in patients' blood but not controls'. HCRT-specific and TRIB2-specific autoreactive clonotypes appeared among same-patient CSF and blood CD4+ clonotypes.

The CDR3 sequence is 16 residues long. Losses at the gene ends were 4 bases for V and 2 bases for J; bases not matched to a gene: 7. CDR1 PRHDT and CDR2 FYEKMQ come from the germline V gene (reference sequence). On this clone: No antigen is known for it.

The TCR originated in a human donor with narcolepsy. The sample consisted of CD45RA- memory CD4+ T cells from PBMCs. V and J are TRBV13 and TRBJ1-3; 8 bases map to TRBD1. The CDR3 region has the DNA TGTGCCAGCAGCTCCAGACAGGGGCGGCCTGGAAACACCATATATTTT. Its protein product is CASSSRQGRPGNTIYF.